This T cell receptor (beta chain) appears in the sequencing data of a study of regulatory T cells in long-lasting Graves disease. TCR beta libraries were built with iRepertoire HTBI primers and Arm-PCR of CDR3 regions. One entry per CDR3 protein, called by TCRdb with MiXCR from the multiplex PCR reads. The data hold a few hundred thousand distinct CDR3 sequences, with 18% observed a single time. Specified time point: newly diagnosed GD, antithyroid drugs for less than 3 months. Making the TCR library involved RNA that had been extracted from PBMCs. Another study also made use of these data, one on T cells in Graves' hyperthyroidism and ophthalmopathy. This second study notes: The HTBI primer set was used in a first-round RT-PCR of the TCR CDR3. A model of 13 V-J features distinguished ophthalmopathy from stable hyperthyroidism.

This receptor was identified in a woman in her thirties with Graves disease. This specimen consisted of peripheral blood mononuclear cells (PBMCs), obtained at new diagnosis, from a patient treated with antithyroid drugs.

The CDR3 sequence: CAIRPPGTAGELFF. The CDR3 nucleotides read TGTGCCATCAGACCGCCCGGGACCGCCGGGGAGCTGTTTTTT. The chain combines TRBV10-3 with TRBJ2-2; D is perhaps TRBD1 or TRBD2 (5 bases each). The germline V gene encodes CDR1 ENHRY and CDR2 SYGVKD. CDR3 length: 14 residues. Trimming pared 6 bases from V and 6 bases from J, leaving 14 bases between.